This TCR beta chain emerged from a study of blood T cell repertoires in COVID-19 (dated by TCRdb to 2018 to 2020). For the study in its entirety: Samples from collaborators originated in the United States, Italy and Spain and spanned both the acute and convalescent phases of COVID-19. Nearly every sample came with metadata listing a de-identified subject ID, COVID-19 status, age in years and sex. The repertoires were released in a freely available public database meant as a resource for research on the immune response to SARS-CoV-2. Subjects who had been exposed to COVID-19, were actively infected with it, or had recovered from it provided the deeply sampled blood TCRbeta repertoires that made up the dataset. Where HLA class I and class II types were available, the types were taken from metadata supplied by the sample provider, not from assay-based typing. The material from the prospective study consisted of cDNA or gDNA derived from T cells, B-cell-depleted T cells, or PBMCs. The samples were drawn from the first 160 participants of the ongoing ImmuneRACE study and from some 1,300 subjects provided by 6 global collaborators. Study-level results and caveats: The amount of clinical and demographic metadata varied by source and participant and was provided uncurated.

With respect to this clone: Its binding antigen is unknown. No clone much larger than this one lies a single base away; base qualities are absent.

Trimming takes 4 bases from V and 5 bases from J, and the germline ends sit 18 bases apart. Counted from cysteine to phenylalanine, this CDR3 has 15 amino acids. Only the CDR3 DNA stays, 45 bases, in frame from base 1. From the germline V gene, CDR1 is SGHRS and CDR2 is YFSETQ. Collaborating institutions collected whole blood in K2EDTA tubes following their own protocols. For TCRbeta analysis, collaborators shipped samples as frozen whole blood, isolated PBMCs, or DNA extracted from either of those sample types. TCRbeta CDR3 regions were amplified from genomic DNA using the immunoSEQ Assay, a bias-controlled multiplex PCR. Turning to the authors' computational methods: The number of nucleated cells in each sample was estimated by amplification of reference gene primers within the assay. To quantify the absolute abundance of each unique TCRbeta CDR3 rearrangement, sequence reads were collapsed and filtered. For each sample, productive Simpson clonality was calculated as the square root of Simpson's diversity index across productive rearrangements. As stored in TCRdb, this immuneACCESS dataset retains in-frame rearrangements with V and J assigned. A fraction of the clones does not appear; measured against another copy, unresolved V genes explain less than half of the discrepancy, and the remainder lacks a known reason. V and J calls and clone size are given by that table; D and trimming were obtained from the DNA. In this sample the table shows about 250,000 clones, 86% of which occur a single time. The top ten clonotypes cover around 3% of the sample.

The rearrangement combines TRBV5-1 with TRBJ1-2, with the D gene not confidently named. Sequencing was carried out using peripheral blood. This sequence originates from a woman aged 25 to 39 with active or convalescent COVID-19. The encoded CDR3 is CASSPPTRAGYGYTF. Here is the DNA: TGCGCCAGCAGCCCCCCCACTAGGGCCGGTTATGGCTACACCTTC. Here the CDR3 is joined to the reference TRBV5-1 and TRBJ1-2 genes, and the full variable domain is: KAGVTQTPRYLIKTRGQQVTLSCSPISGHRSVSWYQQTPGQGLQFLFEYFSETQRNKGNFPGRFSGRQFSNSRSEMNVSTLELGDSALYLCASSPPTRAGYGYTFGSGTRLTVV.